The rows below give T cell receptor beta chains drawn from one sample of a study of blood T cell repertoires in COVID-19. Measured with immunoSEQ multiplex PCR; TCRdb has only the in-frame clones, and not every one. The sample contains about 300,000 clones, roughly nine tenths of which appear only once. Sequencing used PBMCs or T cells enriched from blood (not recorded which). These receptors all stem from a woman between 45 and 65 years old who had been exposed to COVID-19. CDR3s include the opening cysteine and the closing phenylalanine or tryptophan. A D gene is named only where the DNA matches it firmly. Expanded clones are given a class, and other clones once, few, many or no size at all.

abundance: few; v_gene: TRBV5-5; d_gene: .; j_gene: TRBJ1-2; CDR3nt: TGTGCCAGCAGCCCGTTTTCCACGGAGAACTATGGCTACACCTTC; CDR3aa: CASSPFSTENYGYTF
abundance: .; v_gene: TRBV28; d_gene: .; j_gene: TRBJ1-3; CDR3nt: TGTGCCAGCAGCCCCCCAAACCGGGGAAACACCATATATTTT; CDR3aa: CASSPPNRGNTIYF
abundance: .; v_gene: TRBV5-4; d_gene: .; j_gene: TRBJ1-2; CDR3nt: TGTGCCAGCAGCTTGGGGGGCAGAACTAACTATGGCTACACCTTC; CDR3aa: CASSLGGRTNYGYTF
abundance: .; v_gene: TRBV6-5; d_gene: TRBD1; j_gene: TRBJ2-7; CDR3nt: TGTGCCAGCAGTCAGGACAGGGGTAGAGAGCAGTACTTC; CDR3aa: CASSQDRGREQYF
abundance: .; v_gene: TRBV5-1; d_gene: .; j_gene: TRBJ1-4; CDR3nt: TGCGCCAGCAATCTCGGGGGAACTAATGAAAAACTGTTTTTT; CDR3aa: CASNLGGTNEKLFF
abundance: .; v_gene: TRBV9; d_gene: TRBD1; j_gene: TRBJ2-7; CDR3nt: TGTGCCAGCAGCGTAGGACAGGGGCCCTACGAGCAGTACTTC; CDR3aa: CASSVGQGPYEQYF
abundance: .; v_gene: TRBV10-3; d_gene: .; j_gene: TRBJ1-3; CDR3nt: TGTGCCATCAGGGACAGCCATTTTTCTCTAAACACCATATATTTT; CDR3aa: CAIRDSHFSLNTIYF
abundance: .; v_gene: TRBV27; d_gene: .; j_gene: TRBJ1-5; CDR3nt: TGTGCCAGCAGCCGGACAGACAATCAGCCCCAGCATTTT; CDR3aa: CASSRTDNQPQHF
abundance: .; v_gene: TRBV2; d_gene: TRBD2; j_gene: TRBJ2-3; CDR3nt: TGTGCCAGCAGTGAACTAGCGGGGGGCCCGCTCACAGATACGCAGTATTTT; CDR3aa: CASSELAGGPLTDTQYF
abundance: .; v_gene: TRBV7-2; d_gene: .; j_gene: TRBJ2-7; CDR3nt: TGTGCCAGCAGCTTAGGCGTCGGCTCCTACGAGCAGTACTTC; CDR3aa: CASSLGVGSYEQYF
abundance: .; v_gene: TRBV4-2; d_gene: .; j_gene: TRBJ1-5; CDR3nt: TGTGCCAGCAGCCAAGAGGGCGGGACTTTAGGTCAGCCCCAGCATTTT; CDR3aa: CASSQEGGTLGQPQHF
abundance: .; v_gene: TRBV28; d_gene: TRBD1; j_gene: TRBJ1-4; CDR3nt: TGTGCCAGCAGCGAGCAGGGGGGACGGGAAAAACTGTTTTTT; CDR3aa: CASSEQGGREKLFF
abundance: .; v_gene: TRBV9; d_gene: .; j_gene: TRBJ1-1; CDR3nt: TGTGCCAGCAGCGTAGGGGCCAGCAACACTGAAGCTTTCTTT; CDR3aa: CASSVGASNTEAFF
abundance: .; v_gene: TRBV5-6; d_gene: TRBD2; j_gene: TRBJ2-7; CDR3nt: TGTGCCAGCAGCTTCCCAGCGGGGGACAACTACGAGCAGTACTTC; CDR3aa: CASSFPAGDNYEQYF
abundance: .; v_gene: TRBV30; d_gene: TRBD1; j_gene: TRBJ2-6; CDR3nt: TGTGCCCTTAACGTTAAGGGGGCCGGTGGGGCCAACGTCCTGACTTTC; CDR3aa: CALNVKGAGGANVLTF
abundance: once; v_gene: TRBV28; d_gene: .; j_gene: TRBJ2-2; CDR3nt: TGTGCCAGCAGTTTATCTTGGGGCGCAAAAACCGGGGAGCTGTTTTTT; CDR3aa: CASSLSWGAKTGELFF
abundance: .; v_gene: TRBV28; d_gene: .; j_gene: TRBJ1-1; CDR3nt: TGTGCCAGCAGTTTCCGGGGGGCGAACACTGAAGCTTTCTTT; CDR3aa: CASSFRGANTEAFF
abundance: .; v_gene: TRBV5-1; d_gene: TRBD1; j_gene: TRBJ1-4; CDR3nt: TGCGCCAGCAGCGCAACAGGGGGCGTGGGTGAAAAACTGTTTTTT; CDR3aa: CASSATGGVGEKLFF
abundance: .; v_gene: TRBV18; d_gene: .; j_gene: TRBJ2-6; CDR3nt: TGTGCCAGCTCACCAATAAGAGTCTCTGGGGCCAACGTCCTGACTTTC; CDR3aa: CASSPIRVSGANVLTF
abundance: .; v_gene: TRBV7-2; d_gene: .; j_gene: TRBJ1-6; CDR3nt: TGTGCCAGCAGCTGGAGGAAAGGAGCACCCCTCCACTTT; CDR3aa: CASSWRKGAPLHF
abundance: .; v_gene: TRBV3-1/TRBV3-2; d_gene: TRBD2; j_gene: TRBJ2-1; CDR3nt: TGTGCCAGCAGCCCGCGACTAGCCTCCTACAATGAGCAGTTCTTC; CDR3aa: CASSPRLASYNEQFF
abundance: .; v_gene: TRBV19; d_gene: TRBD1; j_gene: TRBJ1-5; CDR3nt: TGTGCCAGTAGTACGGGGACAGAGAATCAGCCCCAGCATTTT; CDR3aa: CASSTGTENQPQHF
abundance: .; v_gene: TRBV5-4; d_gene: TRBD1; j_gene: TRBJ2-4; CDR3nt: TGTGCCAGCAGCTTGTATGCCGGACAGGGAGATCTAGCCAAAAACATTCAGTACTTC; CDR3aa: CASSLYAGQGDLAKNIQYF
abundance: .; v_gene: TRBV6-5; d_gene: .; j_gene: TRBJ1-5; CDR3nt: TGTGCCAGCAGCCGCGGGAACGAGCAGCCCCAGCATTTT; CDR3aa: CASSRGNEQPQHF
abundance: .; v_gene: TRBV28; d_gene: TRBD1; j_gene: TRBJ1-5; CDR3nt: TGTGCCAGCAGCGAGACAGGGGCGTATAGCAATCAGCCCCAGCATTTT; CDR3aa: CASSETGAYSNQPQHF
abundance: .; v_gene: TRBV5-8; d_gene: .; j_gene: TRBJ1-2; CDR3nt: TGTGCCAGCAGCGTCCGGGAGTATGGCTACACCTTC; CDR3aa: CASSVREYGYTF
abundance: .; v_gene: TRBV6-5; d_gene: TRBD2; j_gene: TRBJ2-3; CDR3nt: TGTGCCAGCACGCGGGGGGGCCTCCCAGATACGCAGTATTTT; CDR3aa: CASTRGGLPDTQYF
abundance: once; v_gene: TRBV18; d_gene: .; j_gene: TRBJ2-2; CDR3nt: TGTGCCAGCTCTCCCTCCGGATCGGAGACCGGGGAGCTGTTTTTT; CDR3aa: CASSPSGSETGELFF